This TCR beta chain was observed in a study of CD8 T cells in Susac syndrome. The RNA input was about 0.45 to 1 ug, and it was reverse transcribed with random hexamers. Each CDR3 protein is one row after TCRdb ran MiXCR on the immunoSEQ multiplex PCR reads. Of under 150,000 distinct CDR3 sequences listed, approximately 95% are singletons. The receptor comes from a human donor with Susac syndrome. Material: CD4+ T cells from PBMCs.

The CDR3 sequence: CAWRFYTEAFF. The CDR3 coding sequence is TGTGCCTGGAGATTTTATACTGAAGCTTTCTTT. The chain uses TRBV30 and TRBJ1-1; D unclear. CDR3 length: 11 residues. Trimming stripped 3 bases from V and 5 bases from J, with 7 bases between. The germline V gene encodes CDR1 GTSNPN and CDR2 SVGIG (reference sequence).